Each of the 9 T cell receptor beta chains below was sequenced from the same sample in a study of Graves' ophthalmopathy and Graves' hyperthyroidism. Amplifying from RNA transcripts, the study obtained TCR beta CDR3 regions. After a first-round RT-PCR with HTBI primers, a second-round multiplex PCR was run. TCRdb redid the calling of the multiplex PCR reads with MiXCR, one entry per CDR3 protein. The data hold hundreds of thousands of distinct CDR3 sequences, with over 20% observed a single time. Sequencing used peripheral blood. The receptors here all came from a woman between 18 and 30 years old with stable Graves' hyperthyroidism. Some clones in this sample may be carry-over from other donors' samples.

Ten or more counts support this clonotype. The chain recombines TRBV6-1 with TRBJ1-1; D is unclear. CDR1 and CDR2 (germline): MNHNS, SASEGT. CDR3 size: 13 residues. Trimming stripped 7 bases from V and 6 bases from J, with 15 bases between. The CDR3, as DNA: TGTGCCAGCAATCCTCGGGCAGGTGCTGAAGCTTTCTTT. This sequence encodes CASNPRAGAEAFF.

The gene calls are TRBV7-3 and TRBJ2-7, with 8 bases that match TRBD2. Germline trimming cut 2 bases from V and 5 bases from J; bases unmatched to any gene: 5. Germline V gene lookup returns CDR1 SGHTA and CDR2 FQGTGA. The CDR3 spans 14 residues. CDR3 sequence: CASSLGGGQNEQYF. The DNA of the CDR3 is TGTGCCAGCAGCTTAGGCGGGGGGCAGAACGAGCAGTACTTC.

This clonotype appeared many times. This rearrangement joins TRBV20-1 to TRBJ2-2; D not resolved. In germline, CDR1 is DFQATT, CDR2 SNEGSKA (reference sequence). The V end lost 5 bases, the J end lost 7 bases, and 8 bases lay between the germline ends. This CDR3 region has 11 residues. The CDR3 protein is CSAGSIGELFF. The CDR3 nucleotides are TGCAGTGCTGGATCCATCGGGGAGCTGTTTTTT.

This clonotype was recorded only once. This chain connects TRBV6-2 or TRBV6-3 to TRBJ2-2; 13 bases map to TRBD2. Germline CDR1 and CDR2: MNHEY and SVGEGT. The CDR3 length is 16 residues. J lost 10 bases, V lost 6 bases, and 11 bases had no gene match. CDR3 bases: TGTGCCAGCAGGACGACTAGCGGGAGGCGGAACGAGGAGCTGTTTTTT. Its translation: CASRTTSGRRNEELFF.

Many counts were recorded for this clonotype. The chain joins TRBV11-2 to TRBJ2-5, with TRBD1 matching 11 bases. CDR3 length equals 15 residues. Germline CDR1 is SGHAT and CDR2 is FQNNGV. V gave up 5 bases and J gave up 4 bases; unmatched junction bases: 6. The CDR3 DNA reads TGTGCCAGCAGCCGGACAGGGGGCCCCGCAGAGACCCAGTACTTC. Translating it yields CASSRTGGPAETQYF.

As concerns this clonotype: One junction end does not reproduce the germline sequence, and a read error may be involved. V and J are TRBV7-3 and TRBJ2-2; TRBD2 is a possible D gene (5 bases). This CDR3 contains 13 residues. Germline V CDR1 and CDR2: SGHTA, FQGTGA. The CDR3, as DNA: TGTGCCAGCAGCCCCGACCCCCCCGGGAAGCTGTTTTTT. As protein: CASSPDPPGKLFF.

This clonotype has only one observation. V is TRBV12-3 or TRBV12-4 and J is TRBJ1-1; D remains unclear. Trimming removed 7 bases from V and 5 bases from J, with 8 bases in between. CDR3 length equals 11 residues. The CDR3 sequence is CASMSRTEAFF. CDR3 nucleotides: TGTGCCAGCATGTCAAGGACTGAAGCTTTCTTT.

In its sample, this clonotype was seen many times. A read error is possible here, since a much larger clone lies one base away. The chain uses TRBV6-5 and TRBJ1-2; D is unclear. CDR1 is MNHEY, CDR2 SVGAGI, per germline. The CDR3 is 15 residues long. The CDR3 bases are TGTGCCGGCAGTTATCGGTTCGGAGGGAACTATGGCTACACCTTC. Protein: CAGSYRFGGNYGYTF.

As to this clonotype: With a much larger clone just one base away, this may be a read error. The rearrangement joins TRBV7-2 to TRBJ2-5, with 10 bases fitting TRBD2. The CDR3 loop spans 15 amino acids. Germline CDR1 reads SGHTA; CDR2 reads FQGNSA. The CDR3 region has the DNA TGTGCCAGCAGCATTAGCGGGGGGTTCCAAGAGACCAAGTACTTC. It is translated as CASSISGGFQETKYF.